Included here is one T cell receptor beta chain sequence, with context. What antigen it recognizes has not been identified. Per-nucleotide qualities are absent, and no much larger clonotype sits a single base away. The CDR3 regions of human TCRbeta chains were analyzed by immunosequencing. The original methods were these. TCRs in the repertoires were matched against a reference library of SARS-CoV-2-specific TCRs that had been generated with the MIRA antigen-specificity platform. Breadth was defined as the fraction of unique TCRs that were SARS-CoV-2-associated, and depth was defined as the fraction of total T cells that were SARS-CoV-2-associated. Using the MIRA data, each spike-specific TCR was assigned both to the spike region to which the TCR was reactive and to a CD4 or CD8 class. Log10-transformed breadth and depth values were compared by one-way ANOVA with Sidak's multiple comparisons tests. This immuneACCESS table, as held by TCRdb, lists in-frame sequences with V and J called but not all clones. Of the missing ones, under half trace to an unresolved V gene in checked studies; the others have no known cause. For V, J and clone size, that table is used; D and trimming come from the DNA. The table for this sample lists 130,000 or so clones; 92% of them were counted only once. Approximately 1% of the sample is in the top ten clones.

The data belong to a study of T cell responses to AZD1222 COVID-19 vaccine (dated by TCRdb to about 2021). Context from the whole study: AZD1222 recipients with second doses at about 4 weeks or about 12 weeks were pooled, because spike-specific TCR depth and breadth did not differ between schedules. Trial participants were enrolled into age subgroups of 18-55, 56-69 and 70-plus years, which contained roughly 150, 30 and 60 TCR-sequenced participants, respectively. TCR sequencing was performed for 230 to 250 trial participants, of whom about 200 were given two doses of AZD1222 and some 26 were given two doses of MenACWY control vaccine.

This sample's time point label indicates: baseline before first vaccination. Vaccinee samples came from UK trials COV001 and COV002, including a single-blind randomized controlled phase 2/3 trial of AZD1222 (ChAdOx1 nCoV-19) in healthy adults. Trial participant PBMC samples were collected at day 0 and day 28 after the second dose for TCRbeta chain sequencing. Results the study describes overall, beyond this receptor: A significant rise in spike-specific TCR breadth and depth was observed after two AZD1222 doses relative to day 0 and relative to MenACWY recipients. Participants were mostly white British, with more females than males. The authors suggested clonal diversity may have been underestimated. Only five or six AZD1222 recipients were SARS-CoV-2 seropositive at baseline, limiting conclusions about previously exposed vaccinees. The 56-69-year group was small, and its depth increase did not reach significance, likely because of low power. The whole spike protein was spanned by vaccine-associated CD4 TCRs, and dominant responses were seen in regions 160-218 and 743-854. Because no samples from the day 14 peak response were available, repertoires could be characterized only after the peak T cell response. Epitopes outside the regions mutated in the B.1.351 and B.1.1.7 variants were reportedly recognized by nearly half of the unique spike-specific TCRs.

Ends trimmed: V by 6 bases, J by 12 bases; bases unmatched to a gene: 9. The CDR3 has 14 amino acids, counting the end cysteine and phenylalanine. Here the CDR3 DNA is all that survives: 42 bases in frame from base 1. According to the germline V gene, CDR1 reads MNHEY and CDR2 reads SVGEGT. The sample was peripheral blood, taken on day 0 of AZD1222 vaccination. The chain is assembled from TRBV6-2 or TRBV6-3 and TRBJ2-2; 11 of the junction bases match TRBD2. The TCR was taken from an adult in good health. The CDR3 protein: CASSALAGAWQLFF. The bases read TGTGCCAGCAGCGCACTAGCGGGAGCCTGGCAGCTGTTTTTT.